The T cell receptor beta chain described here comes from a study of T cells in tumors after PD-1 blockade. The table came from immunoSEQ multiplex PCR; TCRdb's copy has only in-frame clones and leaves some out. Of thousands of clones in the sample, about 56% were seen once. Germline assignment: CDR1 SGHTA and CDR2 FQGTGA. The CDR3 covers 15 residues. Trimming stripped 4 bases from V and 3 bases from J, with 15 bases between. The sequencing used tumor tissue, collected after anti-PD-1 treatment. The TCR comes from a human donor with cutaneous squamous cell carcinoma. The chain carries TRBV7-3 and TRBJ2-5, with D maybe TRBD2 (7 bases). CDR3 sequence reads: CASSSVGGAEETQYF. The CDR3 DNA is TGTGCCAGCAGCTCCGTGGGGGGGGCTGAAGAGACCCAGTACTTC.